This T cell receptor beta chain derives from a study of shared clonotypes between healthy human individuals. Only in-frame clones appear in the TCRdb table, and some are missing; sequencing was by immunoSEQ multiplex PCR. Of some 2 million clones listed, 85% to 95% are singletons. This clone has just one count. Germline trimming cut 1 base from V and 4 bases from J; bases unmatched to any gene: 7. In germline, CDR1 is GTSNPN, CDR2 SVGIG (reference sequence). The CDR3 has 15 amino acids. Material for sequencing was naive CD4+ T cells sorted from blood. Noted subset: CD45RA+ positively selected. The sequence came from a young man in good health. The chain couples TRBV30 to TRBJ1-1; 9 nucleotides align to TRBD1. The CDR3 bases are TGTGCCTGGAGTGGGACCGGGACAGGGAGCACTGAAGCTTTCTTT. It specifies CAWSGTGTGSTEAFF.